This paragraph reports one T cell receptor (beta chain). Its antigen is unidentified. The entry originates in a study of coeliac disease. About the study: Refractory type I patients had no gluten-free diet response for over 12 months.

General observations from the study: Control samples showed higher TRB and TRG clonality than intraepithelial and lamina propria samples in active celiac disease. Only 1 of 6 controls, but 9 of 18 coeliac samples, showed published gliadin-specific TRB sequences.

Sequencing used one aliquot of around 540,000 cells per fraction. Method: immunoSEQ multiplex PCR; TCRdb's copy keeps in-frame clones and lacks some. Among several thousand clones listed, around 69% were seen once. The specimen sequenced was lamina propria lymphocytes from the gut. The receptor comes from a man under 40 with celiac disease.

The CDR3 region is CASSVTSGAYNEQFF. The CDR3 nucleotides are TGTGCCAGTAGTGTGACTAGCGGTGCCTACAATGAGCAGTTCTTC. V gene TRBV19 combines with J gene TRBJ2-1; 9 bases fit TRBD2. Trimming removed 5 bases from V and 2 bases from J; junction bases left unmatched: 4. This CDR3 spans 15 amino acids. Germline V gives CDR1 LNHDA, CDR2 SQIVND (reference sequence).